This entry lists 26 T cell receptor beta chains sequenced from one sample in a study of T cells after yellow fever vaccination. MiXCR, run by TCRdb on the 5' RACE reads, gives a single entry per CDR3 protein. This table has 300,000 or so distinct CDR3 sequences, around 6.8% appearing once. This sample comprised PBMCs, obtained 35 to 50 days after the first yellow fever vaccination. Source of these receptors: a man between 18 and 35 years old who received the YFV17D yellow fever vaccine.

This clonotype occurred a few times. The chain combines TRBV11-2 with TRBJ2-2; 12 nucleotides agree with TRBD2. The CDR3 totals 17 residues. CDR1 and CDR2 from the germline V gene are SGHAT and FQNNGV. V trimming: 6 bases; J trimming: 1 base; junction bases outside the gene matches: 6. The CDR3 nucleotides are TGTGCCAGCAGAACTCTAGCGGGGGGGCGGAACACCGGGGAGCTGTTTTTT. It translates to CASRTLAGGRNTGELFF.

With respect to this clonotype: Possible read error: a much larger clone is one base away. The V call is TRBV5-5, the J call TRBJ2-1; D is undetermined. V was shortened by 0 bases and J by 0 bases, with 7 bases between the two germline ends. CDR1 is SGHKS and CDR2 is YYEKEE in the germline V gene (reference sequence). The CDR3 contains 15 residues. The CDR3: CASSLGPISYNEQFF. The CDR3 DNA reads as TGTGCCAGCAGCTTGGGACCCATCTCCTACAATGAGCAGTTCTTC.

The V call is TRBV7-2, the J call TRBJ1-2; a weak D match, TRBD1 (6 bases). CDR3 size: 14 residues. Per the germline V gene, CDR1 is SGHTA and CDR2 is FQGNSA. The V gene lost 1 base and the J gene lost 8 bases, with 14 bases spanning the gap. For the CDR3, the DNA is TGTGCCAGCAGCTTAGAGGGGGGCCCTAGGGGCTACACCTTC. Encoded protein: CASSLEGGPRGYTF. Looking up the rest from reference TRBV7-2 and TRBJ1-2 gives the full variable domain: GAGVSQSPSNKVTEKGKDVELRCDPISGHTALYWYRQSLGQGLEFLIYFQGNSAPDKSGLPSDRFSAERTGGSVSTLTIQRTQQEDSAVYLCASSLEGGPRGYTFGSGTRLTVV.

The chain combines TRBV25-1 with TRBJ1-4; D uncertain. CDR1 is MGHDK, CDR2 SYGVNS, per germline. The V end was cut by 1 base, the J end by 5 bases, with 5 bases between. The CDR3 runs 13 residues. The CDR3 nucleotides are TGTGCCAGCAGTGAATGGGTGAATGAAAAACTGTTTTTT. Translated: CASSEWVNEKLFF.

The chain has TRBV4-1 and TRBJ2-3; the D is unclear. This CDR3 comprises 17 residues. V was shortened by 3 bases and J by 2 bases, with 18 bases between the two germline ends. Germline values: CDR1 MGHRA, CDR2 YSYEKL. This CDR3 reads CASSQLPVGVSTDTQYF. CDR3 DNA sequence: TGCGCCAGCAGCCAGCTCCCTGTGGGTGTGTCCACAGATACGCAGTATTTT.

This clonotype was seen many times. This chain connects TRBV18 to TRBJ1-1; TRBD1 matches at 7 bases. Trimming cost V 2 bases and J 5 bases; bases outside gene matches: 11. Germline loops: CDR1 KGHSH, CDR2 LQKENI. This CDR3 region has 16 residues. CDR3 bases: TGTGCCAGCTCACCAAGCCTGGACAGGATTTCGACTGAAGCTTTCTTT. It specifies CASSPSLDRISTEAFF.

The CDR3 DNA reads TGCGCCAGCAGCTATAATTCGGAGAACACTGAAGCTTTCTTT. As protein: CASSYNSENTEAFF. The J gene is TRBJ1-1, the V gene TRBV4-1; D gene unclear. The germline V and J ends were trimmed by 5 bases and 1 base, with 11 bases remaining between them. Germline CDR1 reads MGHRA; CDR2 reads YSYEKL. The CDR3 runs to 14 residues.

This clonotype was counted ten times or more. The chain is built from TRBV20-1 and TRBJ2-2, with 7 bases lining up with TRBD1. The CDR3 is made up of 17 amino acids. The germline CDR1 and CDR2 sequences are DFQATT and SNEGSKA (reference sequence). Trimming took 2 bases from V and 1 from J; bases not matched to a gene: 10. The CDR3 loop reads CSARPIYRGWNTGELFF. The CDR3 region has the DNA TGCAGTGCTAGACCGATTTACAGGGGATGGAACACCGGGGAGCTGTTTTTT.

A few counts support this clonotype. The chain carries TRBV3-1 and TRBJ2-5; no definite D call. V lost 7 bases, J lost 0 bases, and 9 bases lay in between. The CDR3 runs 13 residues. CDR1 LGHDT and CDR2 YNNKEL come from the germline V gene (reference sequence). CDR3 in amino acids: CASTRHNQETQYF. The CDR3 nucleotides are TGTGCCAGCACCCGACACAACCAAGAGACCCAGTACTTC.

This clonotype has more than one count but fewer than ten. The J gene is TRBJ2-5, the V gene TRBV5-1, with D perhaps TRBD1 (5 bases). Germline CDR1 and CDR2: SGHRS and YFSETQ. The CDR3 extends over 13 amino acids. Trimming stripped 9 bases from V and 3 bases from J, with 15 bases between. CDR3 region: CATRKGVEETQYF. For the CDR3, the DNA is TGCGCCACAAGAAAAGGGGTTGAAGAGACCCAGTACTTC.

The gene calls are TRBV19 and TRBJ2-2; 10 bases fit TRBD2. V gave up 7 bases and J gave up 2 bases; unmatched junction bases: 10. This CDR3 region has 17 residues. Germline CDR1 LNHDA, CDR2 SQIVND (reference sequence). CDR3: CASTILGLAANTGELFF. CDR3 nucleotide sequence: TGTGCCAGTACCATCCTCGGACTAGCGGCTAACACCGGGGAGCTGTTTTTT.

In this sample, this clonotype turned up a few times. This rearrangement joins TRBV10-3 to TRBJ2-5; 9 positions agree with TRBD2. Germline V gene lookup returns CDR1 ENHRY and CDR2 SYGVKD. The CDR3 totals 14 residues. V lost 7 bases and J lost 1; bases outside the gene matches: 4. The CDR3 is CAIKSGGTQETQYF. For the CDR3, the DNA is TGTGCCATCAAAAGCGGGGGGACCCAAGAGACCCAGTACTTC.

This clonotype was seen a handful of times. V usage is TRBV6-2 or TRBV6-3 and J usage is TRBJ1-2; D possibly corresponds to TRBD1 (6 bases). CDR1 is MNHEY, CDR2 SVGEGT, per germline. The V end was cut by 2 bases, the J end by 4 bases, with 14 bases between. CDR3 length: 15 amino acids. CDR3 loop: CASSYEDSDFYGYTF. As DNA, the CDR3 is TGTGCCAGCAGTTACGAGGACAGCGATTTCTATGGCTACACCTTC.

V gene TRBV12-3 or TRBV12-4 combines with J gene TRBJ2-2; no clear D. V was pared by 3 bases and J by 3 bases, with 8 bases between. The CDR3 is 14 amino acids. The DNA for the CDR3 is TGTGCCAGCAGTTTGGAAATACACACCGGGGAGCTGTTTTTT. Translated: CASSLEIHTGELFF.

V and J are TRBV5-1 and TRBJ1-5; 9 bases are a match to TRBD1. CDR3 length: 15 residues. Germline V gives CDR1 SGHRS, CDR2 YFSETQ. After removal of 5 bases from V and 9 bases from J, the junction contained 12 bases not matched to a gene. The CDR3 reads CASRPTTGGPSPQHF. The DNA for the CDR3 is TGCGCCAGCAGGCCTACCACAGGGGGCCCTTCGCCCCAGCATTTT.

The V call is TRBV30, the J call TRBJ1-5; TRBD1 might be the D (6 bases). Deletions cut 3 bases from V and 7 bases from J, with 19 bases between. Germline V lookup: CDR1 GTSNPN, CDR2 SVGIG (reference sequence). The CDR3 totals 15 residues. The CDR3, as DNA: TGTGCCTGGAGACCTGGGGGAAGGGGGAACCAGCCCCAGCATTTT. Protein product: CAWRPGGRGNQPQHF. The full variable domain, in which reference TRBV30 and TRBJ1-5 provide the parts outside the CDR3, is SQTIHQWPATLVQPVGSPLSLECTVEGTSNPNLYWYRQAAGRGLQLLFYSVGIGQISSEVPQNLSASRPQDRQFILSSKKLLLSDSGFYLCAWRPGGRGNQPQHFGDGTRLSIL.

This chain connects TRBV5-1 to TRBJ2-5; 10 bases map to TRBD2. V was pared by 4 bases and J by 1 base, with 4 bases of the junction left unmatched. The CDR3 covers 15 residues. Germline lookup yields CDR1 SGHRS and CDR2 YFSETQ. CDR3 loop: CASSTSGEPQETQYF. CDR3 bases: TGCGCCAGCAGCACTAGCGGGGAACCCCAAGAGACCCAGTACTTC.

There are many counts of this clonotype. The chain uses TRBV19 and TRBJ2-1; TRBD1 or TRBD2 may be the D gene (5 bases each). Trimming took off 5 bases at V and 7 bases at J, with 12 bases between the two ends. This CDR3 contains 13 residues. Germline V gene data show CDR1 as LNHDA and CDR2 as SQIVND (reference sequence). The CDR3 protein is CASSGDQTNEQFF. For the CDR3, the DNA is TGTGCCAGTAGTGGGGACCAAACTAATGAGCAGTTCTTC.

In DNA, the CDR3 is TGCGCCAGCAGTGGGGGGACTGAAGAAAGCTCCTATAATTCACCCCTCCACTTT. Its translation: CASSGGTEESSYNSPLHF. The chain recombines TRBV10-1 with TRBJ1-6; D perhaps matches TRBD1 (5 bases). This CDR3 is 18 amino acids long. Germline V CDR1 and CDR2: WNHNN, SYGVQD (reference sequence). Trimming took off 4 bases at V and 0 bases at J, with 16 bases between the two ends.

This clonotype was seen many times. J is TRBJ1-2 and V is TRBV29-1; 10 bases match TRBD1. The CDR3 has 13 amino acids. Germline V lookup: CDR1 SQVTM, CDR2 ANQGSEA. The junction had 6 bases not matched to a gene; V was cut back by 6 bases and J by 5 bases. CDR3 nucleotide sequence: TGCAGCGTCCGGGACAGGGGTTGGTATGGCTACACCTTC. Amino acids: CSVRDRGWYGYTF. The entire variable domain, with the rest obtained from reference TRBV29-1 and TRBJ1-2, is as follows: SAVISQKPSRDICQRGTSLTIQCQVDSQVTMMFWYRQQPGQSLTLIATANQGSEATYESGFVIDKFPISRPNLTFSTLTVSNMSPEDSSIYLCSVRDRGWYGYTFGSGTRLTVV.

This clonotype was found many times. The chain has TRBV29-1 and TRBJ2-5; 7 positions agree with TRBD2. The germline CDR1 and CDR2 sequences are SQVTM and ANQGSEA. The CDR3 runs 12 residues. Written as DNA, the CDR3 is TGCAGTTCTCTCGGGGAGGGGGAGACCCAGTACTTC. The encoded protein is CSSLGEGETQYF.

The CDR3 sequence is CASSYRAGLEAFF. The CDR3 DNA reads as TGTGCCAGCAGTTACCGGGCGGGGCTAGAAGCTTTCTTT. This chain links TRBV6-5 with TRBJ1-1, with D possibly TRBD1 on 5 matching bases. Trimming removed 2 bases from V and 8 bases from J, with 12 bases in between. There are 13 residues in the CDR3. The germline CDR1 and CDR2 sequences are MNHEY and SVGAGI.

This clonotype was recorded at least ten times. The J gene is TRBJ2-1, the V gene TRBV14; 12 positions agree with TRBD2. V shed 2 bases, J shed 8 bases, and the junction held 13 bases outside the gene matches. Germline V gene sequence: CDR1 SGHDN, CDR2 FVKESK. The length of the CDR3 is 18 residues. CDR3 region: CASSQPGLAGPSWDEQFF. The CDR3 DNA reads as TGTGCCAGCAGCCAACCGGGACTAGCGGGTCCCTCCTGGGATGAGCAGTTCTTC.

This clonotype was seen only a few times. V and J are TRBV28 and TRBJ2-5; 10 bases match TRBD1. This CDR3 spans 16 amino acids. With V trimmed by 5 bases and J by 2 bases, 8 bases remained unmatched. Germline CDR1 is MDHEN and CDR2 is SYDVKM. The CDR3 region has the DNA TGTGCCAGCAGTCGGACAGGGGGAATAGTTCAAGAGACCCAGTACTTC. Amino acid sequence: CASSRTGGIVQETQYF.

This clonotype was counted only a few times. This sequence joins TRBV5-1 and TRBJ1-1; possible D gene TRBD1, 6 bases. The CDR3 extends over 17 amino acids. Deletions cut 4 bases from V and 4 bases from J, with 23 bases between. Germline values: CDR1 SGHRS, CDR2 YFSETQ. CDR3 sequence reads: CASSPQGRNYPGTEAFF. DNA for the CDR3: TGCGCCAGCAGCCCTCAGGGGAGGAACTATCCGGGCACTGAAGCTTTCTTT.

The rearrangement uses TRBV29-1 and TRBJ2-1, with 7 bases identical to TRBD1. This CDR3 has 18 residues. V gave up 6 bases and J gave up 0 bases; unmatched junction bases: 17. The germline V gene has CDR1 SQVTM and CDR2 ANQGSEA. CDR3 amino acids: CSVILATRGQSSYNEQFF. The DNA for the CDR3 is TGCAGCGTCATTCTAGCAACGAGGGGACAGAGCTCCTACAATGAGCAGTTCTTC.